A selection of T cell receptor beta chains follows, all from one sample in a study of cytomegalovirus exposure and HLA in healthy donors. Profiled with immunoSEQ multiplex PCR; TCRdb holds only in-frame clones, not every one. Among 150,000 to 200,000 clones listed, more than 75% were seen once. Specimen: PBMCs. The receptors shown here come from a woman between 50 and 59 years old in good health and CMV-seropositive. CDR3s include the opening cysteine and the closing phenylalanine or tryptophan. A D gene is named only where the DNA matches it firmly. A row's size may be missing; if present it is once, few, many or a size class.

-,TRBJ1-2,TRBD1,TRBV6-1,CASSEVTGKQGYTF,TGTGCCAGCAGTGAGGTGACAGGGAAACAGGGCTACACCTTC
-,TRBJ1-2,TRBD1,TRBV28,CASSSDRGSLDGYTF,TGTGCCAGCAGTTCGGACAGGGGGAGTTTGGATGGCTACACCTTC
-,TRBJ2-3,TRBD2,TRBV2,CASGAGTRGPRDTQYF,TGTGCCAGCGGAGCCGGGACTAGGGGACCCAGGGATACGCAGTATTTT
-,TRBJ2-2,-,TRBV7-9,CASSLASGGELFF,TGTGCCAGCAGCTTAGCTAGCGGCGGGGAGCTGTTTTTT
-,TRBJ2-2,-,TRBV11-2,CASSLEMTRDLNTGELFF,TGTGCCAGCAGCTTAGAGATGACCCGGGACTTAAACACCGGGGAGCTGTTTTTT
-,TRBJ2-7,TRBD1,TRBV9,CASSASGTGLHEQYF,TGTGCCAGCAGCGCCTCCGGGACAGGGCTCCACGAGCAGTACTTC
-,TRBJ2-3,TRBD2,TRBV7-9,CASSLGLAGTDTQYF,TGTGCCAGCAGCTTAGGACTAGCGGGTACAGATACGCAGTATTTT
-,TRBJ1-6,-,TRBV6-4,CAPPGDNNSPLHF,TGTGCCCCCCCCGGGGACAATAATTCACCCCTCCACTTT
-,TRBJ1-4,-,TRBV5-6,CASSLTGGEKLFF,TGTGCCAGCAGCTTAACGGGGGGGGAAAAACTGTTTTTT
few,TRBJ2-3,-,TRBV7-8,CASSPPGDTQYF,TGTGCCAGCAGCCCACCCGGAGATACGCAGTATTTT
-,TRBJ1-6,-,TRBV5-1,CASSAEPTGNSPLHF,TGCGCCAGCAGCGCTGAGCCCACGGGGAATTCACCCCTCCACTTT
-,TRBJ2-7,TRBD2,TRBV30,CAWRASGSYEQYF,TGTGCCTGGAGGGCTAGCGGGAGCTACGAGCAGTACTTC
-,TRBJ2-1,TRBD1,TRBV27,CASSRGQGNYNEQFF,TGTGCCAGCAGCCGCGGACAGGGTAACTACAATGAGCAGTTCTTC
-,TRBJ1-1,-,TRBV18,CASSPPWGVTNTEAFF,TGTGCCAGCTCACCACCGTGGGGGGTTACGAACACTGAAGCTTTCTTT
-,TRBJ2-2,-,TRBV5-1,CASSRIRGPNTGELFF,TGCGCCAGCAGCCGTATCAGGGGCCCGAACACCGGGGAGCTGTTTTTT
-,TRBJ1-4,-,TRBV4-2,CASSQDRGYGEKLFF,TGTGCCAGCAGCCAAGATCGAGGGTATGGTGAAAAACTGTTTTTT
once,TRBJ2-1,TRBD2,TRBV5-1,CASSLSAGSYNEQFF,TGCGCCAGCAGCCTGTCAGCGGGAAGTTACAATGAGCAGTTCTTC
-,TRBJ2-5,-,TRBV2,CASSLQLGVSETQYF,TGTGCCAGCAGCCTTCAGTTGGGAGTTTCGGAGACCCAGTACTTC
-,TRBJ2-7,TRBD1,TRBV19,CASSVTGGYEQYF,TGTGCCAGTAGTGTAACAGGGGGCTACGAGCAGTACTTC
-,TRBJ2-6,TRBD1,TRBV5-6,CASSLGTGSSGANGLTF,TGTGCCAGCAGCTTGGGGACAGGGAGCTCTGGGGCCAACGGCCTGACTTTC
-,TRBJ2-1,-,TRBV18,CASSPTRASSYNEQFF,TGTGCCAGCTCACCGACGCGGGCCTCGTCCTACAATGAGCAGTTCTTC
once,TRBJ2-2,-,TRBV7-9,CASSLAGGTTGELFF,TGTGCCAGCAGCTTAGCTGGGGGGACCACCGGGGAGCTGTTTTTT
few,TRBJ2-1,-,TRBV28,CASSTPNRASYNEQFF,TGTGCCAGCAGCACCCCCAACAGGGCTTCCTACAATGAGCAGTTCTTC
-,TRBJ1-4,-,TRBV19,CASTARGQSNEKLFF,TGTGCCAGTACCGCGCGGGGGCAGTCTAATGAAAAACTGTTTTTT
-,TRBJ2-7,-,TRBV18,CASSPPAGYEQYF,TGTGCCAGCTCACCACCGGCAGGCTACGAGCAGTACTTC
-,TRBJ1-1,TRBD1,TRBV19,CASSPGQVRGLTEAFF,TGTGCCAGTAGTCCAGGACAGGTCAGAGGATTGACTGAAGCTTTCTTT
-,TRBJ2-7,-,TRBV9,CASSGPGQPYEQYF,TGTGCCAGCAGCGGGCCGGGACAACCCTACGAGCAGTACTTC
-,TRBJ1-3,TRBD1,TRBV2,CASREGASGNTIYF,TGTGCCAGCAGAGAGGGGGCAAGTGGAAACACCATATATTTT
-,TRBJ1-4,-,TRBV5-4,CASSLGGTSTNEKLFF,TGTGCCAGCAGCTTGGGGGGGACAAGCACAAATGAAAAACTGTTTTTT
-,TRBJ2-1,TRBD2,TRBV9,CASSAPGLGIPEQFF,TGTGCCAGCAGCGCGCCGGGACTAGGAATACCTGAGCAGTTCTTC
once,TRBJ2-1,TRBD2,TRBV10-3,CAISGGGGFEQFF,TGTGCCATCAGTGGGGGCGGGGGGTTTGAGCAGTTCTTC
-,TRBJ1-4,TRBD1,TRBV6-5,CASSYSGTGGELFF,TGTGCCAGCAGTTACTCCGGGACAGGGGGGGAACTGTTTTTT
-,TRBJ2-2,-,TRBV15,CATSRDLHGTGELFF,TGTGCCACCAGCAGAGATCTCCACGGCACCGGGGAGCTGTTTTTT
few,TRBJ2-5,TRBD1,TRBV27,CASSLSPGQGFGRSETQYF,TGTGCCAGCAGTTTATCGCCGGGACAGGGATTTGGCAGGAGTGAGACCCAGTACTTC
few,TRBJ2-3,-,TRBV6-5,CASSYSLADTQYF,TGTGCCAGCAGTTACTCCCTCGCAGATACGCAGTATTTT
-,TRBJ1-1,-,TRBV2,CASKEQGTNTEAFF,TGTGCCAGCAAGGAACAGGGAACGAACACTGAAGCTTTCTTT
-,TRBJ2-2,-,TRBV5-1,CASSLRGGTTGELFF,TGCGCCAGCAGCTTGAGGGGGGGGACCACCGGGGAGCTGTTTTTT
-,TRBJ2-3,TRBD2,TRBV7-9,CASSPTSGGPAYF,TGTGCCAGCAGCCCCACCAGCGGGGGGCCCGCGTATTTT
-,TRBJ2-7,TRBD2,TRBV28,CASSNPGTSNEQYF,TGTGCCAGCAGTAACCCCGGGACTAGCAACGAGCAGTACTTC